This record covers a single TCR beta chain. Its antigen target is currently unknown. One base away there is no much larger clone; base qualities are not given. The sample originates from a study of T cell responses to AZD1222 COVID-19 vaccine (dated by TCRdb to the early 2020s). Background on the whole study: Because spike-specific TCR depth and breadth did not differ between the two schedules, AZD1222 recipients who got a second dose at roughly 4 weeks were pooled with those who got a second dose at roughly 12 weeks. TCR sequencing covered more than 230 trial participants: 200 to 210 given two doses of AZD1222 and around 25 given two doses of MenACWY control vaccine. Trial participants were enrolled into age subgroups of 18-55, 56-69 and 70-plus years, which contained approximately 150, 28 and 58 TCR-sequenced participants, respectively. General conclusions and limits of the study: Most participants were white British and females outnumbered males, and the authors suggested that clonal diversity may have been underestimated. Vaccine-associated CD4 TCRs spanned the whole spike protein, with dominant responses in regions 160-218 and 743-854. In the small 56-69-year group, the increase in depth fell short of significance, most likely because of low power. Spike-specific TCR breadth and depth rose significantly after two AZD1222 doses compared with day 0 and with MenACWY recipients. Epitopes outside the regions mutated in the B.1.351 and B.1.1.7 variants were reportedly recognized by nearly half of the unique spike-specific TCRs. Because no samples from the day 14 peak response were available, repertoires could be characterized only after the peak T cell response. Conclusions about previously exposed vaccinees were limited because only 5 or 6 AZD1222 recipients were SARS-CoV-2 seropositive at baseline.

The CDR3 regions of human TCRbeta chains were analyzed by immunosequencing. As for the original processing: Repertoire TCRs were matched against a reference library of SARS-CoV-2-specific TCRs generated with the MIRA antigen-specificity platform. Breadth was defined as the fraction of unique TCRs that were SARS-CoV-2-associated. Depth was defined as the fraction of total T cells that were SARS-CoV-2-associated. Using the MIRA data, each spike-specific TCR was assigned both to the spike region to which the TCR was reactive and to a CD4 or CD8 class. Log10-transformed breadth and depth values were compared by one-way ANOVA with Sidak's multiple comparisons tests. TCRdb limited this immuneACCESS table to in-frame rearrangements with V and J called. A share of clones is missing; checked studies link under half to unresolved V genes, and the rest is unexplained. The V and J calls and clone size are taken from that table; D and trimming were inferred from the DNA. For this sample there are under 200,000 clones; roughly nine tenths appear just once. The ten largest clonotypes hold approximately 2% of the sample.

The cysteine opens and the phenylalanine closes a CDR3 of 15 amino acids. The CDR3 DNA has 45 bases and is translated from base 1. V is pared back by 1 base and J by 3 bases, with 13 bases lying between the germline termini. CDR1 SGDLS and CDR2 YYNGEE are derived from the germline V gene. Taken with the paper, the label for time point translates to: baseline before first vaccination. Vaccinee samples were obtained from the UK trials COV001 and COV002, which included a single-blind randomized controlled phase 2/3 trial of AZD1222 (ChAdOx1 nCoV-19) in healthy adults. For TCRbeta chain sequencing, PBMC samples from trial participants were taken at day 0 and at day 28 after the second dose.

The rearranged chain carries TRBV9 and TRBJ1-1, with an unclear D gene assignment. Here the sequenced sample was peripheral blood, taken on day 0 of AZD1222 vaccination. The sequence came from an adult in good health. Here is the DNA: TGTGCCAGCAGCGTATCCGGACGGGATGACACTGAAGCTTTCTTT. Its coded protein is CASSVSGRDDTEAFF.